This T cell receptor (beta chain) was recovered during a study of OX40 agonist ivuxolimab in advanced cancers. This clone was detected only a few times. This CDR3 is 13 amino acids long. CDR1 and CDR2 from the germline V gene are LNHDA and SQIVND (reference sequence). Between the trimmed V and J ends, which lost 3 bases and 7 bases, there was a span of 10 bases. Some clones are missing from TCRdb's copy, which holds only in-frame ones; the method was immunoSEQ multiplex PCR. The sample shows roughly 92,000 clones, about 80% of them seen only once. The rearrangement links TRBV19 to TRBJ1-3; no clear D. The sequence came from an adult with an advanced solid tumor such as melanoma, head and neck, liver or kidney cancer. Sequencing used CD4+ or CD8+ T cells sorted from blood, obtained in a trial of the OX40 agonist ivuxolimab. CDR3 in DNA: TGTGCCAGTAGTATTGTCGGTTGGAACACCATATATTTT. Encoded protein: CASSIVGWNTIYF.